This T cell receptor beta chain was profiled in a study of T cells in Graves' hyperthyroidism and ophthalmopathy. The CDR3 runs to 15 residues. V lost 2 bases and J 6 bases, leaving 14 bases between the germline ends. Germline V lookup: CDR1 MDHEN, CDR2 SYDVKM. Overall study findings and caveats: Stable hyperthyroidism and ophthalmopathy were separated using 13 V-J signatures. Most expanded thyroid clonotypes above 0.001 recurred in blood. In validation, the model predicted ophthalmopathy. These predictions came a median 6.5 months before onset.

Diagnoses were established using clinical symptoms, serum thyroxine and TRAb, thyroid ultrasound and orbital computed tomography. This clonotype occurred a few times. What it recognizes is unknown. RNA transcripts were the template for amplifying TCR beta CDR3 regions. TCR CDR3 underwent first-round RT-PCR with the HTBI primer set. One entry per CDR3 protein, called by TCRdb with MiXCR from the multiplex PCR reads. The sample has hundreds of thousands of distinct CDR3 sequences, about a fifth seen once. This sequence originates from a man between 25 and 39 years old with Graves' ophthalmopathy. The sequenced sample was blood. The chain combines TRBV28 with TRBJ1-5, with D possibly TRBD1 on 6 matching bases. CDR3 in amino acids: CASSLRATGSQPQHF. The CDR3 bases are TGTGCCAGCAGTTTAAGGGCCACAGGGTCTCAGCCCCAGCATTTT.